The next 25 T cell receptor beta chains were all read from a single sample in a study of tumor-infiltrating lymphocytes in primary liver carcinoma. The source of the blood RNA was unsorted whole blood, and germline DNA was extracted as well. Using a constant-region primer together with ProtoScript II reverse transcriptase, TCR beta cDNA was made from about 500 ng of total RNA. Each TCR beta library was derived from three nested multiplex PCR rounds that employed slightly modified ARM-PCR. PCR rounds one and two used TRBV1-TRBV30 forward primers with a C-beta reverse primer for around 9 cycles each. TCRdb re-analysed the multiplex PCR reads in MiXCR, keeping a single row per CDR3 protein. The repertoire has about 350,000 distinct CDR3 sequences, 65% of them found once; the top ten carry 5.5% to 7%. Sequencing used peripheral blood. These receptor sequences come from a middle-aged man with primary liver carcinoma and hepatitis B virus infection.

Notes on this clonotype: The junction departs from the called germline gene at one end, perhaps through a read error. This sequence joins TRBV12-5 and TRBJ2-1; 8 nucleotides line up with TRBD2. The CDR3 consists of 13 residues. Germline loops: CDR1 LGHNT, CDR2 FRNRAP. DNA of the CDR3: TGTGCTAGTGCAAGCGGGAGCTATAATGAGCATTTCTTC. This encodes CASASGSYNEHFF.

Comments on this clonotype: A junction end diverges from the germline sequence, so it may reflect a read error. V usage is TRBV11-2 and J usage is TRBJ2-5; D remains unclear. The CDR3 covers 16 residues. Germline values: CDR1 SGHAT, CDR2 FQNNGV. The CDR3 is CVSSLAFDFPQETQYF. CDR3 DNA sequence: TGTGTCAGCAGCTTAGCCTTCGATTTTCCTCAAGAGACCCAGTACTTC.

For this clonotype: A much larger clone sits a single nucleotide away, making a read error possible. A read error is likely, as this CDR3 ends without the conserved phenylalanine or tryptophan. The V call is TRBV6-5, the J call TRBJ1-2, with D unresolved. The ends were cut back, 6 bases at V and 7 bases at J, with 15 bases in the middle. The CDR3 has 13 residues. The germline gives CDR1 MNHEY, CDR2 SVGAGI. The CDR3 DNA is TGTGCCAGCAGCAGGACTATGGGAGGTGGCTACACCTCC. It encodes CASSRTMGGGYTS.

This sequence joins TRBV20-1 and TRBJ2-1; no clear D. This CDR3 is 12 amino acids long. CDR1 DFQATT and CDR2 SNEGSKA come from the germline V gene (reference sequence). V dropped 3 bases and J dropped 4 bases, with 7 bases sitting between them. The CDR3 DNA reads TGCAGTGCTAGGGAACTTTACAATGAGCAGTTCTTC. Translated: CSARELYNEQFF.

This clonotype was detected ten times or more. The rearrangement joins TRBV11-2 to TRBJ2-1; D remains unclear. The germline CDR1 and CDR2 sequences are SGHAT and FQNNGV. This CDR3 contains 12 residues. V lost 1 base to trimming and J lost 8 bases, with 6 bases between them. The CDR3 spells CASSLGGDEQFF. For the CDR3, the DNA is TGTGCCAGCAGCTTAGGAGGAGATGAGCAGTTCTTC.

The chain combines TRBV5-4 with TRBJ1-2; no definite D call. The CDR3 is 14 amino acids. The V and J ends lost 1 base and 2 bases respectively, with 9 bases between them. Germline CDR1 is SGHNT and CDR2 is YYREEE (reference sequence). In DNA, the CDR3 is TGTGCCAGCAGCTTGTCTGGCGTAAACTATGGCTACACCTTC. It yields the protein CASSLSGVNYGYTF.

Worth noting for this clonotype: The junction and the germline gene differ at one end; a read error may be behind it. J is TRBJ2-5 and V is TRBV11-2; D possibly corresponds to TRBD1 (5 bases). Germline V gene sequence: CDR1 SGHAT, CDR2 FQNNGV. The CDR3 is 15 residues long. In DNA form, the CDR3 reads TGTGTCAGCAGCCCACAGGCCGCTACTCAAGAGACCCAGTACTTC. It codes for CVSSPQAATQETQYF. The complete variable domain, with remaining parts taken from reference TRBV11-2 and TRBJ2-5, reads EAGVAQSPRYKIIEKRQSVAFWCNPISGHATLYWYQQILGQGPKLLIQFQNNGVVDDSQLPKDRFSAERLKGVDSTLKIQPAKLEDSAVYLCVSSPQAATQETQYFGPGTRLLVL.

Points on this clonotype: This sequence may be a read error, since a much larger clone differs from it by one base. The rearrangement links TRBV10-3 to TRBJ2-7, with 7 bases lining up with TRBD1. Germline CDR1 ENHRY, CDR2 SYGVKD. This CDR3 comprises 14 residues. The CDR3 DNA reads as TGTGTCATCACTACCGGGACAGTAGCCTACGAGCAGTACTTC. This translates into CVITTGTVAYEQYF.

Remarks on this clonotype: Given the absence of the conserved phenylalanine or tryptophan at the CDR3 end, a read error is likely. The V call is TRBV11-2, the J call TRBJ1-1; a weak D match, TRBD1 (6 bases). The CDR3 sequence is 15 residues long. With 5 bases removed from V and 4 bases from J, the gap between germline ends came to 17 bases. Germline assignment: CDR1 SGHAT and CDR2 FQNNGV. CDR3 sequence reads: CASSTRQESLTEAFY. The DNA for the CDR3 is TGTGCCAGCAGCACCAGACAGGAGTCCCTCACTGAAGCTTTCTAT.

This clonotype was seen ten or more times. The J gene is TRBJ2-3, the V gene TRBV11-2, with TRBD2 matching 15 bases. Germline V gives CDR1 SGHAT, CDR2 FQNNGV. The length of the CDR3 is 18 residues. The V and J ends lost 5 bases and 0 bases, in that order; junction bases with no gene match: 6. The DNA of the CDR3 is TGTGCCAGCAGCCACGGACTAGCGGGAGGGTCTAGCACAGATACGCAGTATTTT. It translates to CASSHGLAGGSSTDTQYF.

This clonotype was seen a handful of times. A clone one base away is much larger, so this may be a read error. The rearrangement links TRBV29-1 to TRBJ2-3; 14 bases agree with TRBD2. The length of the CDR3 is 16 residues. Germline CDR1 and CDR2: SQVTM and ANQGSEA. CDR3 sequence: CSVEGTSGRNTDMQYF. CDR3 sequence (DNA): TGCAGCGTTGAAGGGACTAGCGGGAGGAACACAGATATGCAGTATTTT.

This clonotype appeared many times. The chain recombines TRBV7-4 with TRBJ2-7; D is perhaps TRBD2 (6 bases). The germline V gene has CDR1 SGHVT and CDR2 SQSDAQ. The V and J ends lost 10 bases and 2 bases respectively, with 9 bases between them. The CDR3 is 11 residues long. As DNA, the CDR3 is TGTGCCAACGGGGGAACCTACGAGCAGTACTTC. Translating it yields CANGGTYEQYF.

In the case of this clonotype: Germline is not matched at one junction end, which may reflect a read error. The chain uses TRBV5-5 and TRBJ1-4; possibly TRBD1 for D (5 bases). Germline V gene lookup returns CDR1 SGHKS and CDR2 YYEKEE (reference sequence). The CDR3 sequence is 15 residues long. The CDR3 loop is CVSSLRDGGYEKLFF. The CDR3 DNA follows: TGTGTCAGCAGCCTCCGGGACGGGGGGTATGAAAAACTTTTTTTT. The whole variable domain, filled in from reference TRBV5-5 and TRBJ1-4, reads DAGVTQSPTHLIKTRGQQVTLRCSPISGHKSVSWYQQVLGQGPQFIFQYYEKEERGRGNFPDRFSARQFPNYSSELNVNALLLGDSALYLCVSSLRDGGYEKLFFGSGTQLSVL.

This clonotype appeared a few times. This rearrangement joins TRBV29-1 to TRBJ1-2; D ambiguous. The CDR3 loop spans 14 amino acids. CDR1 is SQVTM, CDR2 ANQGSEA, per germline. V lost 4 bases and J lost 0, with 12 bases in between. Here the CDR3 DNA reads TGCAGCGTTGGGGTGTCAGCGGCTAACTATGGCTACACCTTC. Protein sequence: CSVGVSAANYGYTF.

Ten or more counts support this clonotype. V gene TRBV6-1 combines with J gene TRBJ2-7; possibly TRBD2 for D (5 bases). V lost 0 bases and J 2 bases, leaving 8 bases between the germline ends. The germline gives CDR1 MNHNS, CDR2 SASEGT. The CDR3 sequence is 14 residues long. The CDR3 DNA sequence: TGTGCCAGCAGTGAAGCAGGGAGTACCTACGAGCAGTACTTC. Encoded protein: CASSEAGSTYEQYF.

This clonotype appeared once. Being one base from a much bigger clone, this may be a read error. The V and J genes are TRBV6-5 and TRBJ2-2, with 8 bases fitting TRBD1. Germline V gene lookup returns CDR1 MNHEY and CDR2 SVGAGI. V lost 8 bases, J lost 4 bases, and 6 bases stayed unmatched. The CDR3 totals 14 residues. CDR3 in DNA: TGTGCCAGCGGAGGGACAGGCATCACCGGGGAGCTGTTTTTT. Its translation is CASGGTGITGELFF.

A note on this clonotype: Just one base apart from a much larger clone, this may be a read error. The chain couples TRBV4-1 to TRBJ2-5; TRBD1 aligns across 10 bases. Germline loops: CDR1 MGHRA, CDR2 YSYEKL. The CDR3 has 17 amino acids. The CDR3 region is CASSQELPGTGAEIQYF. For the CDR3, the DNA is TGCGCCAGCAGCCAAGAACTCCCCGGGACAGGGGCCGAGATCCAGTACTTC.

This clonotype was observed at least ten times. The gene calls are TRBV5-5 and TRBJ2-7, with a possible D match to TRBD1 (6 bases). V lost 4 bases and J 2 bases, leaving 19 bases between the germline ends. Germline values: CDR1 SGHKS, CDR2 YYEKEE (reference sequence). This CDR3 has 16 amino acids. The CDR3 spells CASSLEQGSLTYEQYF. In DNA, the CDR3 is TGTGCCAGCAGCCTGGAACAGGGTAGTCTTACCTACGAGCAGTACTTC.

Turning to this clonotype: Sequence at one end of the junction differs from germline and may be a read error. This chain uses TRBV28 with TRBJ1-5; D possibly corresponds to TRBD1 (6 bases). This CDR3 spans 16 amino acids. From germline, CDR1 is MDHEN and CDR2 SYDVKM. The CDR3 loop is CASSLRPDRSLSPQHF. The CDR3 nucleotides are TGTGCCAGCAGTTTACGTCCCGACAGGTCGCTGTCGCCCCAGCACTTT.

This clonotype was seen just once. A clone one base away is much larger, so this may be a read error. V gene TRBV12-3 or TRBV12-4 combines with J gene TRBJ1-2, with 9 positions matching TRBD1. The CDR3 contains 15 residues. Trimming removed 10 bases from V and 5 bases from J; junction bases left unmatched: 14. The CDR3: CANRPSQGAYYGYTF. The CDR3 DNA reads TGTGCCAACAGACCCTCACAGGGGGCGTATTATGGCTACACCTTC.

This clonotype occurred many times. The chain is built from TRBV29-1 and TRBJ2-2; D is unclear. The CDR3 sequence is 14 residues long. Germline V gives CDR1 SQVTM, CDR2 ANQGSEA. V dropped 6 bases and J dropped 1 base, with 12 bases sitting between them. CDR3 residues: CSVTTRRNTGELFF. CDR3 coding DNA: TGCAGCGTGACGACCCGGCGGAACACCGGGGAGCTGTTTTTT.

The gene calls are TRBV11-2 and TRBJ1-2, with D uncertain. V dropped 7 bases and J dropped 7 bases, with 13 bases sitting between them. The CDR3 consists of 12 residues. Germline-derived CDR1 and CDR2 are SGHAT and FQNNGV. This CDR3 reads CASIWEGSGYTF. For the CDR3, the DNA is TGTGCCAGCATCTGGGAAGGTTCTGGCTACACCTTC.

This chain uses TRBV30 with TRBJ2-3; 11 nucleotides align to TRBD2. Germline-derived CDR1 and CDR2 are GTSNPN and SVGIG (reference sequence). The CDR3 has 15 residues. V was clipped by 0 bases and J by 1 base; unmatched bases: 0. As DNA, the CDR3 is TGTGCCTGGAGTGTACTAGCGGGGGGCACAGATACGCAGTATTTT. Translating gives CAWSVLAGGTDTQYF.

This clonotype was counted only a few times. The rearrangement joins TRBV11-2 to TRBJ2-1, with TRBD2 matching 11 bases. The CDR3 has 15 residues. CDR1 is SGHAT, CDR2 FQNNGV, per germline. The V gene end was trimmed by 1 base and the J gene end by 7 bases; junction bases not matched to a gene: 3. The CDR3 DNA reads TGTGCCAGCAGCTTAGTTAGCGGGAGGGTAAATGAGCAGTTCTTC. Translated: CASSLVSGRVNEQFF.

CDR3 nucleotide sequence: TGTGCCAGCAGTTACAGTAGGGAACTCTCCTACGAGCAGTACTTC. Translating gives CASSYSRELSYEQYF. The J gene is TRBJ2-7, the V gene TRBV6-6; D call uncertain. CDR1 is MNHNY, CDR2 SVGAGI, per germline (reference sequence). V lost 2 bases, J lost 0 bases, and 11 bases lay in between. CDR3 length: 15 amino acids.